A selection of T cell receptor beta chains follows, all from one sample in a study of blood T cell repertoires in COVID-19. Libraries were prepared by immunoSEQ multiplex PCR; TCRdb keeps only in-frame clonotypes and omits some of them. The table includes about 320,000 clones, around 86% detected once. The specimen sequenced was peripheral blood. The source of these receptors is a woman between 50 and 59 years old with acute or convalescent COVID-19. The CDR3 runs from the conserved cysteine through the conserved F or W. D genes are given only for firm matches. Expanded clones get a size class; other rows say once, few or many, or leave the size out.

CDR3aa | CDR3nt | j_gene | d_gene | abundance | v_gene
CASSLFGQPSTDTQYF | TGTGCCAGCAGCTTATTTGGGCAGCCTAGCACAGATACGCAGTATTTT | TRBJ2-3 | . | . | TRBV7-3
CASSMSAQGIHIQYF | TGTGCCAGTAGTATGTCCGCGCAGGGTATTCACATTCAGTACTTC | TRBJ2-4 | . | . | TRBV19
CASSYGQGLARYF | TGTGCCAGCAGTTACGGGCAGGGGCTGGCGCGGTACTTC | TRBJ2-5 | . | . | TRBV6-2/TRBV6-3
CASSAGLAEIEQYF | TGTGCCAGCAGCGCCGGACTAGCGGAAATTGAGCAGTACTTC | TRBJ2-7 | TRBD2 | . | TRBV9
CASSSGSSYEQYF | TGTGCCAGCAGTTCGGGTTCCTCCTACGAGCAGTACTTC | TRBJ2-7 | . | . | TRBV28
CASSYRGETGANEAFF | TGTGCCAGCAGCTACCGGGGGGAGACAGGGGCTAATGAAGCTTTCTTT | TRBJ1-1 | TRBD1 | many | TRBV7-8
CAIREGVYEQYF | TGTGCCATCAGGGAGGGAGTCTACGAGCAGTACTTC | TRBJ2-7 | . | . | TRBV10-3
CASGNLAGVLYNEQFF | TGTGCTAGTGGCAACCTAGCGGGAGTGTTGTACAATGAGCAGTTCTTC | TRBJ2-1 | TRBD2 | . | TRBV12-5
CATSRDRGHPILATNEKLFF | TGTGCCACCAGCAGAGATCGGGGACACCCAATCCTTGCAACTAATGAAAAACTGTTTTTT | TRBJ1-4 | . | . | TRBV15
CASSSNRGLRNTEAFF | TGTGCCAGCAGTTCCAACAGGGGGCTAAGGAACACTGAAGCTTTCTTT | TRBJ1-1 | TRBD1 | . | TRBV28
CASSLGLNEQFF | TGTGCCAGCAGCCTGGGGCTAAATGAGCAGTTCTTC | TRBJ2-1 | . | . | TRBV7-9
CASRRLAAWETQYF | TGTGCCAGCCGGCGACTAGCGGCATGGGAGACCCAGTACTTC | TRBJ2-5 | TRBD2 | . | TRBV2
CASTNSSWEKLFF | TGTGCCAGCACCAATAGTTCGTGGGAAAAACTGTTTTTT | TRBJ1-4 | . | . | TRBV7-9
CASSSLRQGGYGYTF | TGTGCCAGCAGTTCACTCCGACAGGGGGGCTATGGCTACACCTTC | TRBJ1-2 | TRBD1 | . | TRBV28
CASSQLPSGTDTQYF | TGTGCCAGCAGCCAACTTCCTAGCGGCACAGATACGCAGTATTTT | TRBJ2-3 | . | . | TRBV7-8
CASSLAGTGGEKLFF | TGCGCCAGCAGCTTGGCGGGGACAGGGGGTGAAAAACTGTTTTTT | TRBJ1-4 | TRBD1 | . | TRBV5-1
CASSGTSGPYNEQFF | TGTGCCAGCAGCGGGACTAGCGGACCGTACAATGAGCAGTTCTTC | TRBJ2-1 | TRBD2 | . | TRBV9
CASSRDREQFF | TGTGCCAGCAGCCGGGACAGAGAGCAGTTCTTC | TRBJ2-1 | TRBD1 | . | TRBV28
CASSQPTGAGANVLTF | TGCGCCAGCAGCCAACCGACAGGGGCTGGGGCCAACGTCCTGACTTTC | TRBJ2-6 | TRBD1 | . | TRBV4-1
CASSLEGQGALRTSGRRPQYF | TGTGCCAGCTCACTCGAGGGGCAGGGGGCCCTTCGGACTAGCGGGAGAAGGCCCCAGTACTTC | TRBJ2-7 | TRBD2 | once | TRBV18
CASSLQGVSYEQYF | TGTGCCAGCAGCTTACAGGGAGTCTCCTACGAGCAGTACTTC | TRBJ2-7 | . | . | TRBV5-6
CASSFYREGGETQYF | TGTGCCAGCAGCTTTTACAGGGAGGGGGGCGAGACCCAGTACTTC | TRBJ2-5 | . | . | TRBV5-5
CASSSPGQNYGYTF | TGTGCCAGCAGCAGCCCGGGACAGAACTATGGCTACACCTTC | TRBJ1-2 | TRBD1 | . | TRBV5-5
CASSPSGAGANTQYF | TGTGCCAGCAGTCCCTCGGGAGCGGGAGCTAATACGCAGTATTTT | TRBJ2-3 | TRBD2 | . | TRBV28
CASSGGLAGDEQYF | TGTGCCAGCAGCGGGGGACTAGCGGGAGACGAGCAGTACTTC | TRBJ2-7 | TRBD2 | few | TRBV7-3
CASSYSPLAGVYNEQFF | TGTGCCAGCAGTTACTCCCCACTAGCGGGAGTATACAATGAGCAGTTCTTC | TRBJ2-1 | TRBD2 | . | TRBV6-2/TRBV6-3
CAISEVQGIFQPQHF | TGTGCCATCAGTGAAGTACAGGGGATTTTTCAGCCCCAGCATTTT | TRBJ1-5 | TRBD1 | few | TRBV10-3
CASSDRDRVHEQYF | TGTGCCAGCAGTGACCGGGACAGGGTCCACGAGCAGTACTTC | TRBJ2-7 | TRBD1 | . | TRBV6-1
CASSGTGDEKLFF | TGTGCCAGCAGTGGGACAGGGGATGAAAAACTGTTTTTT | TRBJ1-4 | TRBD1 | . | TRBV28
CASSPTSGTNEQFF | TGTGCCAGCAGCCCCACTAGCGGGACAAATGAGCAGTTCTTC | TRBJ2-1 | TRBD2 | . | TRBV3-1/TRBV3-2
CAWSGTGAGSPLHF | TGTGCCTGGAGTGGGACAGGTGCTGGGTCACCCCTCCACTTT | TRBJ1-6 | TRBD1 | . | TRBV30
CAWNRDSGTGELFF | TGTGCCTGGAACCGGGACAGTGGCACCGGGGAGCTGTTTTTT | TRBJ2-2 | TRBD1 | . | TRBV30
CASSQWRDSSTGELFF | TGTGCCAGCAGCCAATGGCGGGACAGTAGTACCGGGGAGCTGTTTTTT | TRBJ2-2 | . | . | TRBV14
CAISEALGRERHYEQYF | TGTGCCATCAGTGAGGCCCTTGGGCGGGAGAGACACTACGAGCAGTACTTC | TRBJ2-7 | TRBD2 | . | TRBV10-3
CTSSQDPRTDAYEQYF | TGCACCAGCAGCCAAGATCCGAGGACTGACGCCTACGAGCAGTACTTC | TRBJ2-7 | . | . | TRBV1
CASSEGRTVNSNQPQHF | TGTGCCAGCAGTGAGGGCCGGACAGTTAATAGCAATCAGCCCCAGCATTTT | TRBJ1-5 | . | . | TRBV6-1
CASSPKGQGEGYTF | TGTGCCAGCTCACCAAAAGGACAGGGTGAAGGCTACACCTTC | TRBJ1-2 | TRBD1 | . | TRBV18
CASSSRGEGAGNEQFF | TGTGCCAGCAGCTCTAGAGGTGAGGGAGCTGGCAATGAGCAGTTCTTC | TRBJ2-1 | . | few | TRBV9